These T cell receptor beta chains were read from a single sample in a study of cytomegalovirus exposure and HLA in healthy donors. The table came from immunoSEQ multiplex PCR; TCRdb's copy has only in-frame clones and leaves some out. Found here are under 200,000 clones, around 80% of them singletons; the top ten hold around 6.6%. Sequencing input: PBMCs. The receptors were gathered from a male donor in good health and CMV-seropositive. The CDR3 runs from the conserved cysteine through the conserved F or W. The D gene is left open where the match is weak. The size field is filled for only some rows; it gives once, few, many or a size class.

>TRBV7-2|TRBJ2-7|NA|TRBD2
TGTGCCAGCAGCGCAACACTAGCGGGGGCCGCCGAGCAGTACTTC
CASSATLAGAAEQYF
>TRBV11-3|TRBJ2-2|NA|NA
TGTGCCAGCAGCTTACAGAACACCGGGGAGCTGTTTTTT
CASSLQNTGELFF
>TRBV7-6|TRBJ2-2|NA|TRBD2
TGTGCCAGCAGACCGTCGGCGGGAGTGATAGGAGGGGAGCTGTTTTTT
CASRPSAGVIGGELFF
>TRBV7-9|TRBJ1-4|once|NA
TGTGCCAGCAGCTGGGGAGAGGAAAAACTGTTTTTT
CASSWGEEKLFF
>TRBV19|TRBJ2-3|NA|NA
TGTGCCAGTAGTAAGGGGGGGCTGGGCACAGATACGCAGTATTTT
CASSKGGLGTDTQYF
>TRBV5-1|TRBJ2-2|NA|TRBD2
TGCGCCAGCAGGGCTGGACTAGCGGGAGGGCCGGGTACCGGGGAGCTGTTTTTT
CASRAGLAGGPGTGELFF
>TRBV4-2|TRBJ2-7|few|TRBD1
TGTGCCAGCAGCCAAGGAGGGACAGGGACTTACGAGCAGTACTTC
CASSQGGTGTYEQYF
>TRBV4-2|TRBJ2-3|NA|TRBD2
TGTGCCAGCAGCCCGACTAGCGGAGGCACAGATACGCAGTATTTT
CASSPTSGGTDTQYF
>TRBV7-9|TRBJ1-6|NA|NA
TGTGCCAGCAGCCTCGCAGTCTCCTCACCCCTCCACTTT
CASSLAVSSPLHF
>TRBV7-9|TRBJ1-2|few|NA
TGTGCCAGCACCCCTTCCGTACCTAGCTATGGCTACACCTTC
CASTPSVPSYGYTF
>TRBV28|TRBJ2-7|NA|TRBD2
TGTGCCAGCAGTTTCCCGACTAGCGCTCACGAGCAGTACTTC
CASSFPTSAHEQYF
>TRBV1|TRBJ1-3|NA|NA
TGCACCAGCAGCCAAGATGGTGACAGGGCTGGAAACACCATATATTTT
CTSSQDGDRAGNTIYF
>TRBV4-2|TRBJ2-5|few|TRBD1
TGTGCCAGCAGCCAAGAAGACAGGGGCGAGACCCAGTACTTC
CASSQEDRGETQYF
>TRBV6-1|TRBJ2-3|NA|NA
TGTGCCAGCAGTGAATATGGCTTCACAGATACGCAGTATTTT
CASSEYGFTDTQYF
>TRBV6-1|TRBJ2-1|NA|TRBD2
TGTGCCAGCAGTCCCCTGCGGGAGGGATACAATGAGCAGTTCTTC
CASSPLREGYNEQFF
>TRBV5-1|TRBJ2-1|NA|NA
TGCGCCAGCAGCTTGGAATCGACTTCACACAATGAGCAGTTCTTC
CASSLESTSHNEQFF
>TRBV10-3|TRBJ2-7|NA|NA
TGTGCCATCAGGCCAGTAGACAGCCACTACGAGCAGTACTTC
CAIRPVDSHYEQYF